This T cell receptor beta chain comes out of a study of CD8 T cells in Susac syndrome. This clonotype has only one observation. With random hexamers, about 0.45 to 1 ug RNA was reverse transcribed. Using its own MiXCR run on the immunoSEQ multiplex PCR reads, TCRdb lists one record per CDR3 protein. The sample carries some 65,000 distinct CDR3 sequences, around 95% recorded once. The CDR3 spans 17 residues. Germline V gives CDR1 SNHLY, CDR2 FYNNEI. Trimming at V came to 5 bases and at J to 4 bases, leaving 15 bases not matched to a gene. The sequence was obtained from a human donor with multiple sclerosis. The V and J genes are TRBV2 and TRBJ1-2, with TRBD1 matching over 8 bases. Sequencing input: CD8+ T cells from PBMCs. The CDR3 sequence: CASSPVGGQGGGYGYTF. The DNA for the CDR3 is TGTGCCAGCAGTCCAGTCGGTGGACAGGGAGGAGGCTATGGCTACACCTTC.